Here is one T cell receptor beta chain with its context. The CDR3 loop spans 16 amino acids. The trim removed 2 bases at V and 5 bases at J, leaving 3 bases unmatched. The V gene's germline CDR1 is MNHEY and CDR2 SMNVEV (reference sequence). TCRdb reprocessed the PCR reads using MiXCR. Counted here are 11,000 or so clones, 30% to 35% occurring once; the ten biggest clones make up around 10%. This sample was taken from a study of metastatic and nonmetastatic thyroid tumors. Thyroid surgery took place with no prior treatment in any patient. V is TRBV27 and J is TRBJ2-1; 13 positions match TRBD2. This TCR came from a female donor with papillary thyroid cancer or a benign thyroid nodule (not recorded which). Some clones in this sample may be carry-over from other donors' samples. Material: tumor tissue. CDR3 DNA sequence: TGTGCCAGCAGTTTAGTGGGACTAGCGGGGAACAATGAGCAGTTCTTC. Its translation: CASSLVGLAGNNEQFF.